This T cell receptor (beta chain) was sequenced in a study of T cell responses to AZD1222 COVID-19 vaccine (dated by TCRdb to the early 2020s). About the investigation overall: A total of around 240 trial participants underwent TCR sequencing, of whom about 210 had received two doses of AZD1222 and around 25 had received two doses of the MenACWY control vaccine. Trial participants were enrolled by age into 18-55, 56-69 and 70-plus year subgroups, with 148, 28 and 57 TCR-sequenced participants respectively. Overall study outcomes, separate from this receptor: Because no samples from the day 14 peak response were available, repertoires could be characterized only after the peak T cell response. Spike-specific TCR breadth and depth rose significantly after two AZD1222 doses compared with day 0 and with MenACWY recipients. Conclusions about previously exposed vaccinees are limited because only five to seven AZD1222 recipients were SARS-CoV-2 seropositive at baseline. Nearly half of unique spike-specific TCRs reportedly recognized epitopes outside regions mutated in the B.1.351 and B.1.1.7 variants. Participants were mostly white British, with more females than males. The authors suggested clonal diversity may have been underestimated. In the small 56-69-year group, the increase in depth fell short of significance, most likely because of low power. The vaccine-associated CD4 TCRs covered the entire spike protein, and the dominant responses fell in regions 160-218 and 743-854.

Read against the paper, the sample's time point label means: about 28 days (+/-7) after the second vaccine dose. AZD1222 recipients given second doses at about 4 weeks or at about 12 weeks were pooled, since spike-specific TCR depth and breadth were not found to differ between the two schedules. The vaccinee samples were drawn from two UK trials, COV001 and COV002, one of which was a single-blind randomized controlled phase 2/3 trial testing AZD1222 (ChAdOx1 nCoV-19) in healthy adults. For TCRbeta chain sequencing, PBMC samples from trial participants were taken at day 0 and at day 28 after the second dose. In regard to this clone: No antigen is known for it. Base qualities are not recorded, but no much larger clone differs from it by a single base.

The CDR3 regions of human TCRbeta chains were subjected to immunosequencing. The paper's data handling went like this. TCRs in the repertoires were compared against a reference library of SARS-CoV-2-specific TCRs that had been generated with the MIRA antigen-specificity platform. Breadth meant the fraction of unique TCRs that were SARS-CoV-2-associated, whereas depth meant the fraction of total T cells that were SARS-CoV-2-associated. Each spike-specific TCR was assigned to its reactive spike region and to a CD4 or CD8 class using the MIRA data. Log10-transformed breadth and depth values were compared by one-way ANOVA with Sidak's multiple comparisons tests. Entries here come from immuneACCESS through TCRdb and include only in-frame sequences with V and J called. Some clones fail to appear in such tables; in the studies checked, an unresolved V gene covers under half of the shortfall, and the cause of the remainder is unknown. Clone size and the V and J calls come from that table; the DNA yielded D and trimming. In this sample the table shows under 150,000 clones, more than 85% of which occur a single time. The top ten clones comprise about 1.9% of the sample.

There are 15 amino acids in the CDR3, from cysteine to phenylalanine inclusive. Only the CDR3 DNA stays, 45 bases, in frame from base 1. The germline V gene encodes CDR1 LGHDT and CDR2 YNNKEL (reference sequence). Trimming takes 6 bases off V and 8 bases off J; junction bases not matched to a gene: 12. The sample in question was peripheral blood, obtained 28 days after the second AZD1222 dose. In this chain, TRBV3-1 (or the pseudogene TRBV3-2) is recombined with TRBJ1-4; a stretch of 7 junction bases matches TRBD1. The sequence was collected from an adult who received the AZD1222 COVID-19 vaccine. The nucleotide sequence is TGTGCCAGCAGTTATAAGGGGGCTGGGGAGGAAAAACTGTTTTTT. Its translation is CASSYKGAGEEKLFF.